The rows below give T cell receptor beta chains drawn from one sample of a study of cytomegalovirus exposure and HLA in healthy donors. Sequencing was performed with immunoSEQ multiplex PCR; in TCRdb, only in-frame clones are kept and a portion is missing. Among 140,000 to 150,000 clones, more than 60% were seen once, and the ten largest hold around 1.9%. The sequenced material came from PBMCs. These receptor sequences come from a male donor in good health and CMV-seronegative. Each CDR3 is given with its conserved first and last residue. The order of the fields is D gene, V gene, clone size, J gene, CDR3 DNA, CDR3 protein. A D gene is named only where the DNA matches it firmly. Rows give clone size only sometimes, using once, few, many, or a class for an expanded clone.

NA	TRBV27	once	TRBJ1-5	TGTGCCAGCAGTTTATTTAGCCCCTCACCGGGTAGCAATCAGCCCCAGCATTTT	CASSLFSPSPGSNQPQHF
TRBD1	TRBV7-6	NA	TRBJ2-1	TGTGCCAGCAGCTCTAATCCGGGACAGGGTATCAATGAGCAGTTCTTC	CASSSNPGQGINEQFF
NA	TRBV13	NA	TRBJ1-6	TGTGCCAGCAACTTCAGAAGCTCCTATAATTCACCCCTCCACTTT	CASNFRSSYNSPLHF
TRBD2	TRBV5-1	NA	TRBJ2-1	TGCGCCAGCACCCAAGAGGGGCTAGCGGGGATCGGGAGTGAGCAGTTCTTC	CASTQEGLAGIGSEQFF
TRBD1	TRBV7-3	few	TRBJ1-6	TGTGCCAGCAGCTCGGGACAGGGTTCACCCCTCCACTTT	CASSSGQGSPLHF
NA	TRBV5-1	NA	TRBJ2-3	TGCGCCAGCAACAGGTTTGGTATCACAGATACGCAGTATTTT	CASNRFGITDTQYF
NA	TRBV11-2	few	TRBJ2-7	TGTGCCAGCAGTCTAGCCCTGGGGGGACTCTACGAGTTGTACTTC	CASSLALGGLYELYF
NA	TRBV19	NA	TRBJ1-1	TGTGCCAGTAGTATAGATCTAGTTCCTGAAGCTTTCTTT	CASSIDLVPEAFF
TRBD1	TRBV6-5	NA	TRBJ2-5	TGTGCCAGCAGTCGAGACAGGGAAGAGACCCAGTACTTC	CASSRDREETQYF
TRBD1	TRBV6-1	NA	TRBJ1-6	TGTGCCAGCAGTGAAGGAGGGGACAGGGAGAGTTCACCCCTCCACTTT	CASSEGGDRESSPLHF
TRBD1	TRBV9	NA	TRBJ2-3	TGTGCCAGCAGCGTTTCGCCCCGGGACAGGGTCCAAGATACGCAGTATTTT	CASSVSPRDRVQDTQYF
TRBD1	TRBV10-2	NA	TRBJ2-3	TGCGCCAGCAGTGTCATCCCGACAGGGGATCAGGCAGATACGCAGTATTTT	CASSVIPTGDQADTQYF
TRBD2	TRBV4-1	NA	TRBJ2-7	TGCGCCAGCAGCCAAGTGGGGGGGGCCTACGAGCAGTACTTC	CASSQVGGAYEQYF
NA	TRBV6-6	NA	TRBJ2-3	TGTGCCAGCAGTTACCGTACAGATACGCAGTATTTT	CASSYRTDTQYF
NA	TRBV21-1	NA	TRBJ2-7	TGTGCCAGCAGCAAACCCCCCGGGCAGGGTGACGAGCAGTACTTC	CASSKPPGQGDEQYF
TRBD1	TRBV5-1	NA	TRBJ1-1	TGCGCCAGCTCTTCCAGACAGGGTCGCACTGAAGCTTTCTTT	CASSSRQGRTEAFF
NA	TRBV5-1	few	TRBJ2-7	TGCGCCAGCAGCTTGGGGCAGGGGCTGTCCGAGCAGTACTTC	CASSLGQGLSEQYF
TRBD1	TRBV9	few	TRBJ1-1	TGTGCCAGCAGCCCAGGGACAGCGAACACTGAAGCTTTCTTT	CASSPGTANTEAFF
TRBD1	TRBV5-8	few	TRBJ2-5	TGTGCCAGCAGCTTTGGGTCAAGGGGGCCCGAGACCCAGTACTTC	CASSFGSRGPETQYF
TRBD1	TRBV29-1	NA	TRBJ1-2	TGCAGCGTTGAGCACCAGGGGGCCTCGCAGGGGGGCTACCCCTTC	CSVEHQGASQGGYPF
TRBD1	TRBV11-2	NA	TRBJ1-2	TGTGCCAGCAGCTTAGTTTTAGGGGGCGTTTATGGCTACACCTTC	CASSLVLGGVYGYTF
NA	TRBV7-2	NA	TRBJ2-7	TGTGCCAGCAGCTTCTTTCGGAGCTCCTACGAGCAGTACTTC	CASSFFRSSYEQYF
TRBD2	TRBV5-4	NA	TRBJ2-2	TGTGCCAGCAGCTTGGTAGCGGGTGGCACCGGGGAGCTGTTTTTT	CASSLVAGGTGELFF
TRBD2	TRBV2	NA	TRBJ2-5	TGTGCCAGTACGGGACTAGCGGGGGAGAACAAGTACTTC	CASTGLAGENKYF
TRBD1	TRBV5-5	NA	TRBJ2-2	TGTGCCAGCAGCGCTGGACAGGGCTTAGTAATTGCCGGGGAGCTGTTTTTT	CASSAGQGLVIAGELFF
TRBD2	TRBV5-6	NA	TRBJ2-5	TGTGCCAGCAGCCTTAGCGGGGGAGAGACCCAGTACTTC	CASSLSGGETQYF
TRBD2	TRBV14	NA	TRBJ2-5	TGTGCCAGCAGCCAACCCGGGGGGGGGCCCGGCCTTGGCGAGACCCAGTACTTC	CASSQPGGGPGLGETQYF
TRBD2	TRBV7-2	NA	TRBJ2-3	TGTGCCAGCAGCTTAGTTGGGGGGGGCACAGATACGCAGTATTTT	CASSLVGGGTDTQYF
NA	TRBV5-1	NA	TRBJ1-6	TGCGCCAGCAGCTTGGAACGGGAGGGCAGCCGGCCCCTCCACTTT	CASSLEREGSRPLHF
TRBD2	TRBV2	NA	TRBJ2-2	TGTGCCAGCAGTTTACTAGCGGGACACACCGGGGAGCTGTTTTTT	CASSLLAGHTGELFF
NA	TRBV29-1	once	TRBJ2-2	TGCAGCGTTGTAGGGGGTTCGAACACCGGGGAGCTGTTTTTT	CSVVGGSNTGELFF